This T cell receptor (beta chain) was sequenced during a study of T cell repertoires in cytomegalovirus infection. Across the whole study: Matching HLA type and CMV infection were both indicated by public TCR beta signatures.

This CDR3 is 15 amino acids long. Germline CDR1 is MNHEY and CDR2 is SVGAGI. V lost 7 bases and J 6 bases, leaving 19 bases between the germline ends. From the reads, TCRdb called clonotypes with MiXCR, one entry per CDR3 protein. The sample shows some 280,000 distinct CDR3 sequences, approximately 14% of them seen only once. The rearrangement uses TRBV6-5 and TRBJ2-4, with D maybe TRBD1 (5 bases). This clonotype was obtained from a human donor in good health (CMV status not recorded). Some clones in this sample may be carry-over from other donors' samples. The material sequenced was PBMCs. In DNA form, the CDR3 reads TGTGCCAGCAAGGGGTCCAGGGAATTGAGAAACATTCAGTACTTC. This sequence encodes CASKGSRELRNIQYF.